The 28 T cell receptor beta chains given below trace back to one sample, sequenced in a study of T cell repertoires in cytomegalovirus infection. TCRdb used MiXCR to reprocess the reads, holding one entry per CDR3 protein. The data show some 920,000 distinct CDR3 sequences, approximately 31% seen once. No antigen is known for these receptors. The material was cultured CD8+ T cells from PBMCs, obtained from culture after CMV antigen stimulation. These receptors were obtained from a human donor in good health (CMV status not recorded). Some clones in this sample may be carry-over from other donors' samples.

This sequence joins TRBV7-3 and TRBJ2-2, with D tentatively TRBD2 (7 bases). CDR1 is SGHTA and CDR2 is FQGTGA in the germline V gene. This CDR3 is 19 amino acids long. Trimming cost V 5 bases and J 7 bases, with 29 bases left between them. CDR3 protein: CASSETSRKPGGPIGELFF. The CDR3 coding sequence is TGTGCCAGCAGCGAAACATCTCGGAAACCCGGGGGGCCCATCGGGGAGCTGTTTTTT.

The gene calls are TRBV3-1 and TRBJ2-5, with 7 bases lining up with TRBD1. Per the germline V gene, CDR1 is LGHDT and CDR2 is YNNKEL (reference sequence). J was trimmed by 7 bases and V by 6 bases; bases with no gene match: 17. The CDR3 sequence is 16 residues long. The CDR3 DNA sequence: TGTGCCAGCAGAGTTAAGCGACAGGGACGGTTTGGGACCCAGTACTTC. Translation gives CASRVKRQGRFGTQYF.

The chain couples TRBV19 to TRBJ1-5, with unresolved D. V lost 8 bases to trimming and J lost 3 bases, with 32 bases between them. CDR1 and CDR2 from the germline V gene are LNHDA and SQIVND (reference sequence). There are 20 residues in the CDR3. The CDR3 protein is CASGLPSAGKPLQINQPQHF. The CDR3 DNA sequence: TGTGCCAGTGGCCTCCCCTCCGCGGGGAAGCCTCTTCAGATCAATCAGCCCCAGCATTTT.

For this clonotype: The CDR3 end shows no conserved phenylalanine or tryptophan, and so a read error is likely. V is TRBV12-3 or TRBV12-4 and J is TRBJ2-5; D is uncertain. V shed 8 bases and J shed 4 bases, with 11 bases lying between them. There are 12 residues in the CDR3. The CDR3 here is CASQQNRETQYY. In DNA form, the CDR3 reads TGTGCCAGCCAGCAGAATCGAGAGACCCAGTACTAC.

This clonotype showed up just a few times. The chain carries TRBV4-3 and TRBJ2-1; perhaps D is TRBD1 or TRBD2 (6 bases each). V was shortened by 1 base and J by 0 bases, with 19 bases between the two germline ends. Germline V gene data show CDR1 as LGHNA and CDR2 as YSLEER. This CDR3 is 19 amino acids long. CDR3 sequence (DNA): TGCGCCAGCAGCCAAGCGCCCCGGGGGCCCGAGAGCTCCTACAATGAGCAGTTCTTC. It codes for CASSQAPRGPESSYNEQFF.

There are a few counts of this clonotype. V usage is TRBV7-9 and J usage is TRBJ1-4; D may be TRBD1 (5 bases). The V gene lost 5 bases and the J gene lost 10 bases, with 20 bases spanning the gap. Germline lookup yields CDR1 SEHNR and CDR2 FQNEAQ (reference sequence). The CDR3 length is 15 residues. The CDR3 loop reads CASSDPGRAEGKLFF. CDR3 nucleotide sequence: TGTGCCAGCAGCGACCCGGGCAGGGCAGAAGGAAAACTGTTTTTT.

This clonotype has just a few counts. The rearrangement joins TRBV12-3 or TRBV12-4 to TRBJ2-2; no reliable D call. This CDR3 comprises 15 residues. The germline V and J ends were trimmed by 7 bases and 2 bases, with 14 bases remaining between them. The DNA for the CDR3 is TGTGCCAGCACCCGCGAAGGATCTAACACCGGGGAGCTGTTTTTT. It is translated as CASTREGSNTGELFF.

This rearrangement joins TRBV5-4 to TRBJ1-5; D ambiguous. The ends were cut back, 3 bases at V and 2 bases at J, with 12 bases in the middle. Per germline, CDR1 SGHNT and CDR2 YYREEE (reference sequence). This CDR3 has 15 amino acids. The CDR3 here is CASSSPGLGNQPQHF. CDR3 DNA: TGTGCCAGCAGCTCCCCGGGTTTGGGCAATCAGCCCCAGCATTTT.

V usage is TRBV27 and J usage is TRBJ2-5, with 8 bases identical to TRBD1. Germline CDR1 MNHEY, CDR2 SMNVEV (reference sequence). CDR3 length equals 17 residues. With 2 bases clipped from V and 0 bases from J, the junction kept 8 bases outside the gene matches. CDR3 region: CASSLQPGQAYQETQYF. CDR3 nucleotide sequence: TGTGCCAGCAGTTTACAACCGGGACAGGCGTACCAAGAGACCCAGTACTTC.

At least ten counts were recorded for this clonotype. V gene TRBV7-9 combines with J gene TRBJ1-2; D is unclear. The germline gives CDR1 SEHNR, CDR2 FQNEAQ (reference sequence). This CDR3 comprises 12 residues. V lost 6 bases to trimming and J lost 0 bases, with 5 bases between them. This CDR3 is CASRGANYGYTF. In nucleotides, the CDR3 is TGTGCCAGCAGGGGCGCTAACTATGGCTACACCTTC.

This clonotype came up a few times. This sequence joins TRBV5-6 and TRBJ1-4; weak D call: TRBD1 (5 bases). V lost 4 bases and J lost 13, with 11 bases in between. CDR3 length: 11 amino acids. Germline V gives CDR1 SGHDT, CDR2 YYEEEE. CDR3 sequence: CASSIRDVLFF. The CDR3, as DNA: TGTGCCAGCAGCATCCGGGACGTACTGTTTTTT.

This rearrangement joins TRBV6-5 to TRBJ1-2, with 8 bases identical to TRBD1. With 6 bases clipped from V and 8 bases from J, the junction kept 5 bases outside the gene matches. Germline values: CDR1 MNHEY, CDR2 SVGAGI. The CDR3 sequence is 12 residues long. The CDR3 is CASRGQGWGYTF. In nucleotides, the CDR3 is TGTGCCAGCAGAGGACAGGGCTGGGGCTACACCTTC.

The V and J genes are TRBV7-2 and TRBJ1-6, with D possibly being TRBD1 (5 bases). Germline values: CDR1 SGHTA, CDR2 FQGNSA. There are 17 residues in the CDR3. V lost 5 bases and J lost 1, with 15 bases in between. CDR3 DNA: TGTGCCAGCAGCCTCCTGGGGGGAGGGTCCTATAATTCACCCCTCCACTTT. Protein product: CASSLLGGGSYNSPLHF.

The sample holds many counts of this clonotype. The gene calls are TRBV7-2 and TRBJ2-1; D could derive from TRBD1 or TRBD2 (5 bases each). Germline loops: CDR1 SGHTA, CDR2 FQGNSA. The CDR3 length is 15 residues. The germline V and J ends were trimmed by 0 bases and 1 base, with 7 bases remaining between them. For the CDR3, the DNA is TGTGCCAGCAGCTTAGCGGGGGATTCCTACAATGAGCAGTTCTTC. Translating gives CASSLAGDSYNEQFF.

V gene TRBV15 combines with J gene TRBJ2-7; D may be TRBD2 (5 bases). Germline CDR1 and CDR2: LNHNV and YYDKDF (reference sequence). V gave up 3 bases and J gave up 0 bases, with 15 bases separating them. CDR3 length equals 16 residues. CDR3 residues: CATSRVTGSNSYEQYF. The CDR3, as DNA: TGTGCCACCAGCAGGGTTACGGGGAGCAACTCCTACGAGCAGTACTTC. Filled out from reference TRBV15 and TRBJ2-7, the complete variable domain reads DAMVIQNPRYQVTQFGKPVTLSCSQTLNHNVMYWYQQKSSQAPKLLFHYYDKDFNNEADTPDNFQSRRPNTSFCFLDIRSPGLGDTAMYLCATSRVTGSNSYEQYFGPGTRLTVT.

This chain joins TRBV19 and TRBJ1-2; a possible D gene is TRBD1 (5 bases). The germline V gene has CDR1 LNHDA and CDR2 SQIVND (reference sequence). The CDR3 is made up of 14 amino acids. V lost 5 bases, J lost 1 base, and 11 bases lay in between. DNA of the CDR3: TGTGCCAGTAGTGCCGATGGGGGTAACTATGGCTACACCTTC. Protein: CASSADGGNYGYTF.

J is TRBJ1-5 and V is TRBV27, with no clear D. The CDR3 loop spans 14 amino acids. Trimming cost V 8 bases and J 2 bases, with 13 bases left between them. In germline, CDR1 is MNHEY, CDR2 SMNVEV (reference sequence). The CDR3 region is CASGPGLRNQPQHF. The DNA of the CDR3 is TGTGCCAGCGGCCCAGGCTTGCGCAATCAGCCCCAGCATTTT.

CDR3 in DNA: TGTGCCAGCAGCCCACGACAGGGCCCGGTGGATGAGCAGTTCTTC. Protein: CASSPRQGPVDEQFF. The V and J genes are TRBV7-9 and TRBJ2-1, with TRBD1 identical over 7 bases. Germline CDR1 SEHNR, CDR2 FQNEAQ (reference sequence). V lost 5 bases, J lost 8 bases, and 12 bases stayed unmatched. The CDR3 is 15 amino acids.

The gene calls are TRBV14 and TRBJ1-1, with 9 bases matching TRBD1. The germline CDR1 and CDR2 sequences are SGHDN and FVKESK. V trimming: 3 bases; J trimming: 5 bases; junction bases outside the gene matches: 10. The CDR3 is 16 residues long. The CDR3 DNA reads as TGTGCCAGCAGCCAGTCCGGACAGGGGAGTCGGACTGAAGCTTTCTTT. Amino acids: CASSQSGQGSRTEAFF. The whole variable domain, remainder taken from reference TRBV14 and TRBJ1-1, is EAGVTQFPSHSVIEKGQTVTLRCDPISGHDNLYWYRRVMGKEIKFLLHFVKESKQDESGMPNNRFLAERTGGTYSTLKVQPAELEDSGVYFCASSQSGQGSRTEAFFGQGTRLTVV.

The J gene is TRBJ2-2, the V gene TRBV7-9; no reliable D call. Trimming left V 5 bases short and J 2 bases short, with 12 bases between. This CDR3 has 15 residues. Germline V gives CDR1 SEHNR, CDR2 FQNEAQ (reference sequence). The CDR3 reads CASSQRQQNTGELFF. CDR3 bases: TGTGCCAGCAGCCAACGGCAGCAAAACACCGGGGAGCTGTTTTTT.

The CDR3 DNA reads as TGTGCCAGCAGGCCGGGACAGGGATACACAGATACGCAGTATTTT. The encoded protein is CASRPGQGYTDTQYF. This chain joins TRBV7-2 and TRBJ2-3; 9 bases match TRBD1. In germline, CDR1 is SGHTA, CDR2 FQGNSA. J gave up 2 bases and V 6 bases, and 6 bases lay outside the gene matches. This CDR3 contains 15 residues.

Only a few counts were recorded for this clonotype. The rearrangement links TRBV4-1 to TRBJ2-1, with D perhaps being TRBD1 or TRBD2 (5 bases each). Germline V gene lookup returns CDR1 MGHRA and CDR2 YSYEKL. V lost 1 base, J lost 4 bases, and 14 bases lay in between. The CDR3 spans 16 residues. CDR3 in DNA: TGCGCCAGCAGCCAAGGGGTCGGGACCTATTACAATGAGCAGTTCTTC. This gives the protein CASSQGVGTYYNEQFF.

This rearrangement joins TRBV7-9 to TRBJ2-2, with 11 bases aligning to TRBD1. The germline V gene encodes CDR1 SEHNR and CDR2 FQNEAQ (reference sequence). V lost 5 bases, J lost 4 bases, and 6 bases stayed unmatched. This CDR3 comprises 16 residues. CDR3 nucleotide sequence: TGTGCCAGCAGCAACACCGGGACAGGGGGCACCGGGGAGCTGTTTTTT. Translating it yields CASSNTGTGGTGELFF.

This sequence joins TRBV2 and TRBJ2-7; D perhaps matches TRBD2 (5 bases). Trimming removed 1 base at V and 7 bases at J, with 14 bases between. The CDR3 covers 14 residues. Germline values: CDR1 SNHLY, CDR2 FYNNEI. The CDR3 loop reads CASSEGPLGEEQYV. DNA for the CDR3: TGTGCCAGCAGTGAAGGCCCCTTGGGAGAAGAGCAGTACGTC.

CDR3 DNA: TGCGCCAGCAGCTTGGACGGCTTAAATGCTTTCTTT. Its protein is CASSLDGLNAFF. This chain connects TRBV5-1 to TRBJ1-1; no clear D. Deletions cut 0 bases from V and 11 bases from J, with 11 bases between. CDR1 is SGHRS, CDR2 YFSETQ, per germline. The CDR3 is made up of 12 amino acids.

This clonotype was counted many times. This chain links TRBV7-2 with TRBJ2-1, with TRBD2 matching over 8 bases. The CDR3 length is 14 residues. CDR1 is SGHTA, CDR2 FQGNSA, per germline. With V trimmed by 5 bases and J by 5 bases, 5 bases remained unmatched. The CDR3 loop is CASSLGGANNEQFF. CDR3 DNA sequence: TGTGCCAGCAGCCTCGGGGGGGCAAACAATGAGCAGTTCTTC.

This clonotype has a handful of counts. This chain connects TRBV6-2 or TRBV6-3 to TRBJ2-1, with 11 bases aligning to TRBD2. The CDR3 is 17 residues long. Germline-derived CDR1 and CDR2 are MNHEY and SVGEGT. Trimming took 4 bases from V and 4 from J; bases not matched to a gene: 9. In DNA form, the CDR3 reads TGTGCCAGCAGTTTACCACTAGCGGGGGCCAAGTACAATGAGCAGTTCTTC. Translating it yields CASSLPLAGAKYNEQFF.

This clonotype was observed a few times. The V call is TRBV27, the J call TRBJ2-2; 7 positions agree with TRBD2. The CDR3 covers 17 residues. Per germline, CDR1 MNHEY and CDR2 SMNVEV (reference sequence). The trim removed 7 bases at V and 7 bases at J, leaving 18 bases unmatched. This chain's CDR3 is CASKFWASGLKDGELFF. The CDR3 nucleotides read TGTGCCAGCAAGTTTTGGGCCTCGGGACTAAAAGACGGGGAGCTGTTTTTT.